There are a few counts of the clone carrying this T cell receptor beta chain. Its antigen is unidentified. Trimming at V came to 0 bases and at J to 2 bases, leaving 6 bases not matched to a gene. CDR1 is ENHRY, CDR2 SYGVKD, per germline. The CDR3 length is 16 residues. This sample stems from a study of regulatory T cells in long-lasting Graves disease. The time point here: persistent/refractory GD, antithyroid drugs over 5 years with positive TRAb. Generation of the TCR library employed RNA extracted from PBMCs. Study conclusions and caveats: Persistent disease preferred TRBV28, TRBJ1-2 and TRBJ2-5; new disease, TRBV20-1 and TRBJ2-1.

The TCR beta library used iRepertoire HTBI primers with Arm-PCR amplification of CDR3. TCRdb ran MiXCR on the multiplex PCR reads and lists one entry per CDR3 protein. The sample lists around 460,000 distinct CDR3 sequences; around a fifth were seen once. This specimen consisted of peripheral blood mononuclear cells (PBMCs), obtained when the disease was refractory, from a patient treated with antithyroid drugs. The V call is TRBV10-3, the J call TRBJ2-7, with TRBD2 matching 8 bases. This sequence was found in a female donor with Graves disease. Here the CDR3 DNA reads TGTGCCATCAGTGAGTCGGGTAGCGGGAACCCCTACGAGCAGTACTTC. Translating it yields CAISESGSGNPYEQYF.